The sequence of this T cell receptor (beta chain) was determined in a study of blood T cell repertoires in COVID-19. Study-level background: Samples came from the United States, Italy and Spain, spanning acute and convalescent COVID-19. Sample material is recorded as cDNA or gDNA derived from T cells, B-cell-depleted T cells, or PBMCs.

In the original processing: Amplifying reference gene primers gave estimates of nucleated cell counts. This table comes from immunoSEQ multiplex PCR, and its TCRdb copy is limited to in-frame clones, with some not included. The V and J calls and clone size were taken over from that table, and D and trimming were inferred from the DNA. Here the sample spans around 270,000 clones, 80% to 90% being singletons. Trimming cost V 4 bases and J 0 bases, with 16 bases left between them. Germline loops: CDR1 SGDLS, CDR2 YYNGEE. The CDR3 is 16 amino acids. J is TRBJ1-1 and V is TRBV9; D remains ambiguous. The origin of this receptor is a man aged 35-49 years with acute or convalescent COVID-19. The material sequenced was peripheral blood. The CDR3 protein is CASSPLGRSMNTEAFF. For the CDR3, the DNA is TGTGCCAGCAGCCCCCTGGGGAGGTCCATGAACACTGAAGCTTTCTTT.